The clone carrying this TCR beta chain was counted between two and nine times. What it recognizes is unknown. Diagnosis rested on symptoms, serum thyroxine and TRAb, thyroid ultrasound, and orbital computed tomography. An approximately 10 ml volume of fresh peripheral blood provided the PBMCs. The sample originates from a study of T cells in Graves' hyperthyroidism and ophthalmopathy. Germline CDR1 LNHDA, CDR2 SQIVND (reference sequence). Unmatched junction bases numbered 8, after V lost 7 bases and J lost 0 bases. This CDR3 is built from 16 residues. TCR beta CDR3 regions were amplified from RNA. Researchers ran a first-round RT-PCR on the TCR CDR3 using the HTBI primer set. MiXCR, applied by TCRdb to the multiplex PCR reads, yields one record per CDR3 protein. Counted here are 690,000 or so distinct CDR3 sequences, over 15% occurring once; the ten biggest clones make up approximately 16%. General study findings and limits: Separating ophthalmopathy from stable hyperthyroidism was achieved by a 13 V-J model.

The origin of this receptor is a woman aged 45-60 years with Graves' hyperthyroidism that later progressed to Graves' ophthalmopathy. The sequenced sample was blood. The V call is TRBV19, the J call TRBJ1-2; 10 positions match TRBD1. CDR3 loop: CASKTTGGLANYGYTF. CDR3 nucleotide sequence: TGTGCCAGTAAGACGACAGGGGGCTTGGCTAACTATGGCTACACCTTC.